This is a list of T cell receptor beta chains from one sample in a study of OX40 agonist ivuxolimab in advanced cancers. Assay used: immunoSEQ multiplex PCR; TCRdb lists only in-frame clones, some missing. There are approximately 24,000 clones in the sample; 84% occur only once, and 15% to 20% lies in the top ten. This sample comprised CD4+ or CD8+ T cells sorted from blood, obtained in a trial of the OX40 agonist ivuxolimab. Every receptor here comes from an adult with an advanced solid tumor such as melanoma, head and neck, liver or kidney cancer. The CDR3 runs from the conserved cysteine through the conserved F or W. Each record gives: J gene, D gene, clone size, V gene, CDR3 protein, CDR3 DNA. The D gene is left open where the match is weak. A clone size is listed for some rows: how often the clone was seen (once, few, many), or a class if it is expanded.

J: TRBJ2-7; D: .; size: .; V: TRBV4-3; CDR3: CASSQDARVEYEQYF; DNA: TGCGCCAGCAGCCAAGATGCCAGGGTGGAATACGAGCAGTACTTC
J: TRBJ2-3; D: .; size: .; V: TRBV1; CDR3: CTSSQRQGAVDTQYF; DNA: TGCACCAGCAGCCAACGACAGGGGGCGGTAGATACGCAGTATTTT
J: TRBJ2-3; D: TRBD2; size: few; V: TRBV7-3; CDR3: CASSYGTRGTDTQYF; DNA: TGTGCCAGCAGCTACGGGACTAGGGGCACAGATACGCAGTATTTT
J: TRBJ2-7; D: TRBD2; size: once; V: TRBV7-2; CDR3: CASSDSSGRSIEQYF; DNA: TGTGCCAGCAGCGATTCTAGCGGGAGGAGTATCGAGCAGTACTTC
J: TRBJ2-7; D: .; size: .; V: TRBV7-8; CDR3: CASSLSGWVQSSYEQYF; DNA: TGTGCCAGCAGCCTATCTGGGTGGGTTCAAAGCTCCTACGAGCAGTACTTC
J: TRBJ2-3; D: TRBD2; size: .; V: TRBV14; CDR3: CASSRGLVVPDTQYF; DNA: TGTGCCAGCAGCCGCGGACTAGTAGTGCCAGATACGCAGTATTTT
J: TRBJ2-7; D: TRBD2; size: once; V: TRBV2; CDR3: CASSIRGLAVEQYF; DNA: TGTGCCAGCAGTATTAGAGGACTAGCGGTCGAGCAGTACTTC
J: TRBJ2-5; D: TRBD2; size: .; V: TRBV18; CDR3: CASSPTSDGETQYF; DNA: TGTGCCAGCTCGCCTACTAGCGACGGAGAGACCCAGTACTTC
J: TRBJ1-2; D: TRBD1; size: .; V: TRBV6-1; CDR3: CASSATGGFGGYTF; DNA: TGTGCCAGCAGTGCCACAGGGGGCTTTGGTGGCTACACCTTC
J: TRBJ1-4; D: .; size: few; V: TRBV4-3; CDR3: CASSQDRVSPNEKLFF; DNA: TGCGCCAGCAGCCAAGATAGGGTGTCTCCTAATGAAAAACTGTTTTTT
J: TRBJ2-1; D: TRBD2; size: .; V: TRBV5-3; CDR3: CARSLAKRDRNEQFF; DNA: TGTGCCAGAAGCTTGGCCAAGCGGGATAGGAATGAGCAGTTCTTC
J: TRBJ2-1; D: .; size: .; V: TRBV2; CDR3: CASRYDKNEQFF; DNA: TGTGCCAGCAGATACGACAAGAATGAGCAGTTCTTC
J: TRBJ1-6; D: .; size: .; V: TRBV6-1; CDR3: CASSVRGDNSPLHF; DNA: TGTGCCAGCAGTGTTCGCGGCGATAATTCACCCCTCCACTTT
J: TRBJ2-3; D: .; size: .; V: TRBV9; CDR3: CASSVGGSTDTQYF; DNA: TGTGCCAGCAGCGTAGGGGGATCCACAGATACGCAGTATTTT
J: TRBJ1-3; D: TRBD1; size: .; V: TRBV19; CDR3: CASRGQSSGNTIYF; DNA: TGTGCCAGTAGGGGACAGAGCTCTGGAAACACCATATATTTT
J: TRBJ1-1; D: TRBD1; size: .; V: TRBV29-1; CDR3: CSVSTGGMNTEAFF; DNA: TGCAGCGTTTCGACAGGGGGCATGAACACTGAAGCTTTCTTT
J: TRBJ2-7; D: .; size: .; V: TRBV6-6; CDR3: CASTSYGTSGYEQYF; DNA: TGTGCCAGCACCTCCTATGGGACCTCGGGGTACGAGCAGTACTTC
J: TRBJ1-1; D: .; size: .; V: TRBV9; CDR3: CASSVRKVPNTEAFF; DNA: TGTGCCAGCAGCGTGAGGAAAGTCCCGAACACTGAAGCTTTCTTT
J: TRBJ1-2; D: .; size: .; V: TRBV6-5; CDR3: CASSLGVYYGYTF; DNA: TGTGCCAGCAGTTTAGGGGTTTACTATGGCTACACCTTC
J: TRBJ2-1; D: .; size: .; V: TRBV6-1; CDR3: CASNKAGSEQFF; DNA: TGTGCCAGCAATAAGGCAGGGTCCGAGCAGTTCTTC
J: TRBJ2-7; D: .; size: .; V: TRBV30; CDR3: CAWRVWGSGSYEQYF; DNA: TGTGCCTGGAGAGTCTGGGGGAGTGGCTCCTACGAGCAGTACTTC
J: TRBJ2-3; D: .; size: .; V: TRBV18; CDR3: CASSAGGLTDTQYF; DNA: TGTGCCAGCTCTGCTGGGGGCCTGACAGATACGCAGTATTTT
J: TRBJ2-5; D: .; size: .; V: TRBV28; CDR3: CASNVRALGTQYF; DNA: TGTGCCAGCAACGTCAGGGCGTTGGGGACCCAGTACTTC
J: TRBJ2-6; D: .; size: .; V: TRBV5-5; CDR3: CASSLGTQASSGANVLTF; DNA: TGTGCCAGCAGCTTGGGTACTCAGGCCTCCTCTGGGGCCAACGTCCTGACTTTC
J: TRBJ2-1; D: .; size: .; V: TRBV29-1; CDR3: CSVAIGINEQFF; DNA: TGCAGCGTTGCGATCGGGATCAATGAGCAGTTCTTC
J: TRBJ2-3; D: TRBD2; size: .; V: TRBV2; CDR3: CASSASAGVINTQYF; DNA: TGTGCCAGCAGTGCATCAGCGGGGGTCATAAATACGCAGTATTTT
J: TRBJ2-6; D: .; size: few; V: TRBV27; CDR3: CASSLEFRSGANVLTF; DNA: TGTGCCAGCAGTCTGGAGTTTCGTTCTGGGGCCAACGTCCTGACTTTC
J: TRBJ2-1; D: .; size: .; V: TRBV5-1; CDR3: CASSPQGLNEQFF; DNA: TGCGCCAGCAGCCCCCAGGGCCTCAATGAGCAGTTCTTC
J: TRBJ2-7; D: TRBD1; size: .; V: TRBV5-1; CDR3: CASSPRRQGTSYEQYF; DNA: TGCGCCAGCAGCCCCCGGAGACAGGGGACTTCCTACGAGCAGTACTTC
J: TRBJ1-3; D: .; size: .; V: TRBV5-1; CDR3: CASSLGHPGSGNTIYF; DNA: TGCGCCAGCAGCTTGGGTCATCCAGGCTCTGGAAACACCATATATTTT
J: TRBJ2-1; D: TRBD2; size: once; V: TRBV4-3; CDR3: CASSQDPSGNNEQFF; DNA: TGCGCCAGCAGCCAAGATCCTAGCGGGAACAATGAGCAGTTCTTC
J: TRBJ2-6; D: .; size: .; V: TRBV19; CDR3: CASSIKRTSPISGANVLTF; DNA: TGTGCCAGTAGTATAAAGAGGACGTCCCCCATCTCTGGGGCCAACGTCCTGACTTTC
J: TRBJ2-2; D: .; size: .; V: TRBV7-3; CDR3: CASSPRHAGELFF; DNA: TGTGCCAGCAGCCCACGTCACGCCGGGGAGCTGTTTTTT
J: TRBJ2-4; D: TRBD2; size: few; V: TRBV7-2; CDR3: CASSLADSGIQYF; DNA: TGTGCCAGCAGCTTAGCGGATAGCGGGATTCAGTACTTC
J: TRBJ2-2; D: .; size: .; V: TRBV10-1; CDR3: CASSAIPTGELFF; DNA: TGCGCCAGCAGCGCGATTCCTACCGGGGAGCTGTTTTTT
J: TRBJ1-2; D: .; size: .; V: TRBV25-1; CDR3: CASRGGAGDGYGYTF; DNA: TGTGCCAGCAGGGGAGGGGCAGGGGATGGCTATGGCTACACCTTC
J: TRBJ2-7; D: .; size: .; V: TRBV5-6; CDR3: CASSFSTYEQYF; DNA: TGTGCCAGCAGCTTTTCTACCTACGAGCAGTACTTC
J: TRBJ2-2; D: .; size: .; V: TRBV7-8; CDR3: CASSLAGELFF; DNA: TGTGCCAGCAGCTTAGCCGGGGAGCTGTTTTTT
J: TRBJ2-6; D: .; size: .; V: TRBV27; CDR3: CASSIRAGRPSGANVLTF; DNA: TGTGCCAGCAGTATCCGGGCAGGGAGGCCATCGGGGGCCAACGTCCTGACTTTC
J: TRBJ2-3; D: .; size: .; V: TRBV11-3; CDR3: CASSLEGAGTDTQYF; DNA: TGTGCCAGCAGCTTAGAGGGAGCGGGCACAGATACGCAGTATTTT
J: TRBJ2-7; D: TRBD2; size: .; V: TRBV4-1; CDR3: CASSQDELRASGIHEQYF; DNA: TGCGCCAGCAGCCAAGATGAGTTGAGGGCTAGCGGGATCCACGAGCAGTACTTC
J: TRBJ1-2; D: .; size: .; V: TRBV14; CDR3: CASSPKLGYGYTF; DNA: TGTGCCAGCAGCCCAAAATTGGGGTATGGCTACACCTTC
J: TRBJ2-1; D: .; size: .; V: TRBV9; CDR3: CASSYGSDSYNEQFF; DNA: TGTGCCAGCAGCTATGGGTCGGACTCCTACAATGAGCAGTTCTTC
J: TRBJ2-5; D: TRBD1; size: .; V: TRBV5-1; CDR3: CASSLSGIGQGPRGYF; DNA: TGCGCCAGCAGCTTATCGGGGATAGGACAGGGGCCTAGGGGGTACTTC